Shown below are 21 T cell receptor beta chains from a single sample sequenced in a study of blood T cell repertoires in COVID-19. Repertoires were generated with immunoSEQ multiplex PCR, while TCRdb's copy carries only in-frame clones and drops some. The repertoire holds roughly 300,000 clones, with 83% as singletons. What was sequenced was peripheral blood. The receptors originated from a woman in her fifties or sixties who had recovered from COVID-19.

The CDR3 spells CASSPGVRGYYGYTF. CDR3 DNA sequence: TGTGCCAGCAGCCCAGGGGTCAGGGGCTACTATGGCTACACCTTC. This chain uses TRBV7-3 with TRBJ1-2, with D tentatively TRBD1 (6 bases). The CDR3 sequence is 15 residues long. V was trimmed by 5 bases and J by 3 bases, leaving 16 bases between them. Germline V CDR1 and CDR2: SGHTA, FQGTGA.

This chain links TRBV9 with TRBJ2-2; a weak D match, TRBD2 (5 bases). V lost 2 bases, J lost 3 bases, and 17 bases lay in between. The germline gives CDR1 SGDLS, CDR2 YYNGEE. The CDR3 totals 17 residues. The CDR3 coding sequence is TGTGCCAGCAGCGTCGAAGGAGGCAGGCGGGACACCGGGGAGCTGTTTTTT. As protein: CASSVEGGRRDTGELFF.

V gene TRBV28 combines with J gene TRBJ1-1; 10 bases match TRBD1. The V gene end was trimmed by 3 bases and the J gene end by 8 bases; junction bases not matched to a gene: 6. Germline V lookup: CDR1 MDHEN, CDR2 SYDVKM. CDR3 length equals 14 residues. Written as DNA, the CDR3 is TGTGCCAGCAGTTTCCCGGGACAGGGGAGAGAAGCTTTCTTT. Amino acids: CASSFPGQGREAFF.

This sequence joins TRBV7-2 and TRBJ2-1, with 9 bases that match TRBD2. Germline CDR1 SGHTA, CDR2 FQGNSA. The CDR3 is made up of 13 amino acids. Trimming at V came to 9 bases and at J to 1 base, leaving 1 base not matched to a gene. CDR3 nucleotide sequence: TGTGCCAGTCTAGCGGGATCCTACAATGAGCAGTTCTTC. This gives the protein CASLAGSYNEQFF.

The chain joins TRBV19 to TRBJ1-1; D is uncertain. V shed 7 bases and J shed 6 bases, with 33 bases lying between them. CDR3 length: 19 amino acids. CDR1 and CDR2 from the germline V gene are LNHDA and SQIVND (reference sequence). This chain's CDR3 is CASISRANPRGFRNPEAFF. The CDR3, as DNA: TGTGCCAGTATTTCCCGAGCCAACCCCCGCGGGTTTAGAAACCCTGAAGCTTTCTTT.

The V call is TRBV19, the J call TRBJ2-7; D is ambiguous. Between the trimmed V and J ends, which lost 5 bases and 1 base, there was a span of 9 bases. The CDR3 sequence is 13 residues long. Germline assignment: CDR1 LNHDA and CDR2 SQIVND (reference sequence). The CDR3 sequence: CASSPKASYEQYF. CDR3 DNA sequence: TGTGCCAGTAGTCCAAAAGCGTCCTACGAGCAGTACTTC.

The rearrangement links TRBV12-5 to TRBJ2-5; D remains ambiguous. CDR1 and CDR2 from the germline V gene are LGHNT and FRNRAP. V gave up 3 bases and J gave up 1 base, with 6 bases separating them. CDR3 length: 13 amino acids. Here the CDR3 reads CASGLDTQETQYF. The CDR3 DNA reads TGTGCTAGTGGTTTAGACACCCAAGAGACCCAGTACTTC. Based on the CDR3 plus reference TRBV12-5 and TRBJ2-5, the full variable domain is DARVTQTPRHKVTEMGQEVTMRCQPILGHNTVFWYRQTMMQGLELLAYFRNRAPLDDSGMPKDRFSAEMPDATLATLKIQPSEPRDSAVYFCASGLDTQETQYFGPGTRLLVL.

With regard to this clone: Just one base apart from a much larger clone, this may be a read error. The same CDR3 arises from other DNA sequences in this sample as well. V usage is TRBV9 and J usage is TRBJ2-3; D is unresolved. The ends were cut back, 0 bases at V and 4 bases at J, with 6 bases in the middle. CDR3 size: 13 residues. In germline, CDR1 is SGDLS, CDR2 YYNGEE. CDR3 protein: CASSVAVPDTQYF. The CDR3 bases are TGTGCCAGCAGCGTAGCGGTCCCAGATACGCAGTATTTT.

V usage is TRBV18 and J usage is TRBJ1-2; D perhaps matches TRBD1 (6 bases). Between the trimmed V and J ends, which lost 6 bases and 6 bases, there was a span of 20 bases. The CDR3 sequence is 15 residues long. Germline V gives CDR1 KGHSH, CDR2 LQKENI. The CDR3 sequence: CASSLSGAYADGYTF. CDR3 nucleotide sequence: TGTGCCAGCTCGCTCTCAGGGGCCTATGCCGATGGCTACACCTTC.

The J gene is TRBJ1-1, the V gene TRBV28; weak D call: TRBD1 (6 bases). The CDR3 has 12 amino acids. CDR1 and CDR2 from the germline V gene are MDHEN and SYDVKM. Trimming left V 2 bases short and J 10 bases short, with 11 bases between. Written as DNA, the CDR3 is TGTGCCAGCAGTTTAGCAGGGGCTGGAGCTTTCTTT. Encoded protein: CASSLAGAGAFF. Drawing the rest from reference TRBV28 and TRBJ1-1, the complete variable domain is DVKVTQSSRYLVKRTGEKVFLECVQDMDHENMFWYRQDPGLGLRLIYFSYDVKMKEKGDIPEGYSVSREKKERFSLILESASTNQTSMYLCASSLAGAGAFFGQGTRLTVV.

The chain recombines TRBV14 with TRBJ2-1; 8 bases line up with TRBD1. CDR3 length equals 13 residues. Germline V gene sequence: CDR1 SGHDN, CDR2 FVKESK. J lost 8 bases, V lost 11 bases, and 11 bases had no gene match. Here the CDR3 reads CASAGGAGDEQFF. CDR3 DNA: TGTGCCTCGGCAGGGGGCGCGGGTGATGAGCAGTTCTTC.

J is TRBJ2-7 and V is TRBV3-1 (or the pseudogene TRBV3-2); TRBD2 agrees at 7 bases. Germline-derived CDR1 and CDR2 are LGHDT and YNNKEL (reference sequence). The CDR3 runs 14 residues. Trimming removed 4 bases from V and 7 bases from J; junction bases left unmatched: 10. In nucleotides, the CDR3 is TGTGCCAGCAGCCCCCCCCTAGCGGTGGGGGAGCAGTACTTC. It translates to CASSPPLAVGEQYF.

The V call is TRBV28, the J call TRBJ2-2; D gene ambiguous. This CDR3 has 17 residues. V lost 4 bases and J 4 bases, leaving 19 bases between the germline ends. The V gene's germline CDR1 is MDHEN and CDR2 SYDVKM. In DNA form, the CDR3 reads TGTGCCAGCAGTTCCAACACGCCTCAAACACCCACCGGGGAGCTGTTTTTT. This translates into CASSSNTPQTPTGELFF.

V gene TRBV19 combines with J gene TRBJ2-2, with 8 bases fitting TRBD1. V lost 8 bases, J lost 6 bases, and 5 bases stayed unmatched. The CDR3 is 13 amino acids. Looked up from germline, CDR1 is LNHDA and CDR2 is SQIVND (reference sequence). The CDR3 DNA reads as TGTGCCAGTCGTGACAGGGGATCCGGGGAGCTGTTTTTT. Its protein product is CASRDRGSGELFF.

The chain is built from TRBV28 and TRBJ1-1, with TRBD1 as a possible D gene (5 bases). The germline gives CDR1 MDHEN, CDR2 SYDVKM. This CDR3 has 17 amino acids. The germline V and J ends were trimmed by 5 bases and 5 bases, with 24 bases remaining between them. The CDR3 reads CASSPTTGGGSGTEAFF. The DNA of the CDR3 is TGTGCCAGCAGTCCAACCACGGGGGGAGGCTCGGGGACTGAAGCTTTCTTT.

The CDR3 bases are TGTGCCAGCAGCTCCCGGGACAGGAACTTCTACGAGCAGTACTTC. Its translation: CASSSRDRNFYEQYF. The chain uses TRBV5-8 and TRBJ2-7, with TRBD1 matching 8 bases. The germline CDR1 and CDR2 sequences are SGHTS and YDEGEE. The ends lost 3 bases at V and 3 bases at J; junction bases unmatched: 8. This CDR3 has 15 residues.

V and J are TRBV5-1 and TRBJ2-2, with D perhaps TRBD1 (5 bases). Deletions cut 4 bases from V and 0 bases from J, with 13 bases between. Looked up from germline, CDR1 is SGHRS and CDR2 is YFSETQ. CDR3 size: 16 residues. The CDR3 bases are TGCGCCAGCAGCGCAATGGGGCAGGCGAACACCGGGGAGCTGTTTTTT. The encoded protein is CASSAMGQANTGELFF.

This clone was seen a few times. The chain carries TRBV6-2 or TRBV6-3 and TRBJ1-1, with D unclear. Germline CDR1 reads MNHEY; CDR2 reads SVGEGT. The CDR3 is 12 amino acids. V dropped 3 bases and J dropped 7 bases, with 9 bases sitting between them. CDR3 sequence: CASSYFADEAFF. The CDR3 DNA sequence: TGTGCCAGCAGTTATTTCGCAGATGAAGCTTTCTTT.

The chain employs TRBV29-1 and TRBJ1-1; possible D gene TRBD1, 6 bases. Germline V gene sequence: CDR1 SQVTM, CDR2 ANQGSEA. The CDR3 has 10 residues. Trimming pared 7 bases from V and 8 bases from J, leaving 11 bases between. The CDR3 sequence: CSAGDREAFF. The DNA for the CDR3 is TGCAGCGCCGGCGACAGGGAAGCTTTCTTT.

With regard to this clone: This CDR3 is also generated by other DNA sequences in the sample. This chain connects TRBV28 to TRBJ1-2, with 8 bases that match TRBD1. CDR1 is MDHEN and CDR2 is SYDVKM in the germline V gene. The length of the CDR3 is 14 residues. J gave up 5 bases and V 2 bases, and 4 bases lay outside the gene matches. The CDR3 nucleotides read TGTGCCAGCAGTTTACCGGACAGGGTTTATGGCTACACCTTC. It codes for CASSLPDRVYGYTF.

The genes are TRBV7-2 and TRBJ1-2; tentatively, D is TRBD1 (6 bases). The CDR3 is 17 amino acids. CDR1 is SGHTA, CDR2 FQGNSA, per germline. V was shortened by 3 bases and J by 3 bases, with 20 bases between the two germline ends. The CDR3 reads CASSFLPGHQRDYGYTF. In nucleotides, the CDR3 is TGTGCCAGCAGCTTCTTGCCGGGACATCAACGGGACTATGGCTACACCTTC.